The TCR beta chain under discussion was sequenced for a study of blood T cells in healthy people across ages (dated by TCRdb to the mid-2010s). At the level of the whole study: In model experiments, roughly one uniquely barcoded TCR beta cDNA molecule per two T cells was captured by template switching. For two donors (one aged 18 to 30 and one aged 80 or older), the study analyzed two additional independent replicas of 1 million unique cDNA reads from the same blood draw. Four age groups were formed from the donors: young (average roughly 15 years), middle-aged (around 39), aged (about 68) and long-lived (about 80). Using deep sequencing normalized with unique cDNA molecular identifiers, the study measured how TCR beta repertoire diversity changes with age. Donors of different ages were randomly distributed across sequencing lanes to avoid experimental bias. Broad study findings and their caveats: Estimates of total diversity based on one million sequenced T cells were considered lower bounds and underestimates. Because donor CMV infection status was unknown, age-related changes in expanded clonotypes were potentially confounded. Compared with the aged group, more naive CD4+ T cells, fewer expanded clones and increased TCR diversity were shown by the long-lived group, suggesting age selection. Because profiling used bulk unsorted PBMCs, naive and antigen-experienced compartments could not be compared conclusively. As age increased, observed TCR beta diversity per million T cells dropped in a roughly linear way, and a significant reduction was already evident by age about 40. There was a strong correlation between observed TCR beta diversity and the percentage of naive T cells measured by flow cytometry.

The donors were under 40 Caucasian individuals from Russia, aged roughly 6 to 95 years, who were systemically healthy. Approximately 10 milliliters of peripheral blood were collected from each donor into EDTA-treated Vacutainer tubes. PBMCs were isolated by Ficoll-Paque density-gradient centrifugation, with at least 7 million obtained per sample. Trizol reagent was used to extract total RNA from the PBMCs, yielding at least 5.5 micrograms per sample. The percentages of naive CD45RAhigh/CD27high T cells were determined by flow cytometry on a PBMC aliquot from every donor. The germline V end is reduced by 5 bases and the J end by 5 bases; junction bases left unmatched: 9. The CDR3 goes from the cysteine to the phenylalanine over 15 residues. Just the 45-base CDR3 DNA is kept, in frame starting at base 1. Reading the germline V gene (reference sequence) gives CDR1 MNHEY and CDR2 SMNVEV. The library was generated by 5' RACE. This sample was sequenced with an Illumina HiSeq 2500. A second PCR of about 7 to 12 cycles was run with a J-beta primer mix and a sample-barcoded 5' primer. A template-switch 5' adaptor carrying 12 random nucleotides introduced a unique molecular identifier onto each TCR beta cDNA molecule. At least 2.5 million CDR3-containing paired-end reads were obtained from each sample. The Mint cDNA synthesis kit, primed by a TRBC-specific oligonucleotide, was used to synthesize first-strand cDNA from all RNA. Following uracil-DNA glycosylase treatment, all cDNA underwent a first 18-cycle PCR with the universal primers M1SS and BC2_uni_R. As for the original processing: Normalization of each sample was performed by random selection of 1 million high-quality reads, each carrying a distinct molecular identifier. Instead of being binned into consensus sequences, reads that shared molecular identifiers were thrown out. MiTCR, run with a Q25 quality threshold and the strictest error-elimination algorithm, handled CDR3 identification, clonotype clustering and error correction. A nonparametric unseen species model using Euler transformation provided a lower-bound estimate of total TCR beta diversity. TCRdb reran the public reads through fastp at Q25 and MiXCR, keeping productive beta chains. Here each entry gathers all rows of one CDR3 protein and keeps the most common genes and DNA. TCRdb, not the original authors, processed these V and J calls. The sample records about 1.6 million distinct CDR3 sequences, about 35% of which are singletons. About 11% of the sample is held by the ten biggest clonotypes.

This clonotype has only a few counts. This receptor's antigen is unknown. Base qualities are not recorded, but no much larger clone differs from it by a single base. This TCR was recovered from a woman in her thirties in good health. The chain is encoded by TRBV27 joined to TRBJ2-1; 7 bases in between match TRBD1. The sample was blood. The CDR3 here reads CASSAYLGTDNEQFF. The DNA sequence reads TGTGCCAGCAGTGCGTATCTCGGGACAGACAATGAGCAGTTCTTC.